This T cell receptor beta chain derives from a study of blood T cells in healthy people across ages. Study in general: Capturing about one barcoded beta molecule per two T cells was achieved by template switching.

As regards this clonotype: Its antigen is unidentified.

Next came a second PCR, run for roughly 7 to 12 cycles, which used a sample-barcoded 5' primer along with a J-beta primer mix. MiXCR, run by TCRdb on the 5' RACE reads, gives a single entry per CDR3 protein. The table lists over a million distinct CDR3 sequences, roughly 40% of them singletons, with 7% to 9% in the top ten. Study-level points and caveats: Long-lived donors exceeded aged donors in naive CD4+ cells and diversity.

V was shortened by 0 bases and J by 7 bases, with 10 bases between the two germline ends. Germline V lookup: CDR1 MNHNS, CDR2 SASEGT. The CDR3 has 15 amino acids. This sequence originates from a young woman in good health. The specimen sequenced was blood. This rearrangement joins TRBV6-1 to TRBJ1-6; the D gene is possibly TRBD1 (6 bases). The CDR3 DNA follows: TGTGCCAGCAGTGAAGCGGGGGGGCGGAATTCACCCCTCCACTTT. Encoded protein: CASSEAGGRNSPLHF.